These T cell receptor beta chains were read from a single sample in a study of T cell repertoires in cytomegalovirus infection. Their antigens remain unidentified. MiXCR was run by TCRdb on the reads, yielding one entry per CDR3 protein. The sample shows 650,000 to 850,000 distinct CDR3 sequences, almost 30% of them seen only once. This specimen was cultured CD8+ T cells from PBMCs, taken from culture after CMV antigen stimulation. Receptor source: a human donor in good health (CMV status not recorded). Some clones in this sample may be carry-over from other donors' samples. CDR3s leave out the opening cysteine and the closing phenylalanine or tryptophan. Fields, in order: V gene, J gene, CDR3 protein.

v_call: TRBV4-3
j_call: TRBJ1-2
cdr3_aa: ASSQVWQSRNYGYT

v_call: TRBV12-3/TRBV12-4
j_call: TRBJ2-3
cdr3_aa: ASSFTGGDTQY

v_call: TRBV7-8
j_call: TRBJ2-2
cdr3_aa: ASSRTGSGELF

v_call: TRBV7-9
j_call: TRBJ2-5
cdr3_aa: ASSGQGPEETQY

v_call: TRBV27
j_call: TRBJ1-4
cdr3_aa: ASSSRQGNEKLF

v_call: TRBV19
j_call: TRBJ2-7
cdr3_aa: ASSMFGILYEQY

v_call: TRBV11-2
j_call: TRBJ1-1
cdr3_aa: ASSQHLPGQGNTEAF

v_call: TRBV6-2/TRBV6-3
j_call: TRBJ2-5
cdr3_aa: ASRTRRTASRETQY

v_call: TRBV14
j_call: TRBJ1-2
cdr3_aa: ASSPLIGYHNYGYT

v_call: TRBV6-1
j_call: TRBJ1-5
cdr3_aa: ASSERAVNQPQH

v_call: TRBV7-3
j_call: TRBJ1-2
cdr3_aa: ASSYRTGGIYGYT

v_call: TRBV7-2
j_call: TRBJ2-5
cdr3_aa: ASSLGYYGSQETQY

v_call: TRBV2
j_call: TRBJ2-5
cdr3_aa: ASSELSSGGQETQY

v_call: TRBV5-1
j_call: TRBJ1-4
cdr3_aa: ASSLGCWEEKLF

v_call: TRBV14
j_call: TRBJ1-1
cdr3_aa: ASSHRDRENTEAF

v_call: TRBV6-6
j_call: TRBJ1-2
cdr3_aa: ASSRTEPFNYGYT

v_call: TRBV6-6
j_call: TRBJ1-5
cdr3_aa: ASSYWIYGTADQPQH

v_call: TRBV19
j_call: TRBJ1-3
cdr3_aa: ASNKGGPGNTIY

v_call: TRBV6-2/TRBV6-3
j_call: TRBJ1-1
cdr3_aa: ASSYSSRGTEAF

v_call: TRBV11-2
j_call: TRBJ2-5
cdr3_aa: ASSFGQGETQY

v_call: TRBV11-2
j_call: TRBJ1-5
cdr3_aa: ASSPETGGFDQPQH

v_call: TRBV4-3
j_call: TRBJ2-3
cdr3_aa: ASSQWTSGPLTDTQY

v_call: TRBV5-6
j_call: TRBJ2-7
cdr3_aa: ASSFGPTGHYEQY

v_call: TRBV12-3/TRBV12-4
j_call: TRBJ1-1
cdr3_aa: ASSWGIGNTEAF

v_call: TRBV5-5
j_call: TRBJ2-1
cdr3_aa: ASSAQLAGGRDEQF

v_call: TRBV4-1
j_call: TRBJ2-3
cdr3_aa: ASSQEFLLAGGPDTQY